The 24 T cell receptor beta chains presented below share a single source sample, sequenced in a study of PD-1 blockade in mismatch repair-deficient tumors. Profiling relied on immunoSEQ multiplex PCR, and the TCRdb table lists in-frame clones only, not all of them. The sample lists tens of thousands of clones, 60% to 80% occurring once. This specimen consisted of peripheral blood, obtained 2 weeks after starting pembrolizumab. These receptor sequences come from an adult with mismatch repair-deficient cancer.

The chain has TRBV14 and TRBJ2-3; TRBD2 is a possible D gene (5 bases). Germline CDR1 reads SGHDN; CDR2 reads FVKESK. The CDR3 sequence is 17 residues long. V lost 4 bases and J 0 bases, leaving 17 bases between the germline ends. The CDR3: CASSRRTSSTSTDTQYF. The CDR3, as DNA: TGTGCCAGCAGCCGACGAACTAGTTCGACTAGCACAGATACGCAGTATTTT.

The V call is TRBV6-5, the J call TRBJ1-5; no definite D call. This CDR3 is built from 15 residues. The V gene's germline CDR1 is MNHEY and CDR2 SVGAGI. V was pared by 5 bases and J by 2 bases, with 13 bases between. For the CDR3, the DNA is TGTGCCAGCAGTCGAAATCCTGGGGGCAATCAGCCCCAGCATTTT. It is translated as CASSRNPGGNQPQHF.

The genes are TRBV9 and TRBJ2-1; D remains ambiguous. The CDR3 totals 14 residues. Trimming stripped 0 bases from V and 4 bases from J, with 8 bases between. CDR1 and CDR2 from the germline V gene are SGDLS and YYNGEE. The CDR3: CASSVGMTYNEQFF. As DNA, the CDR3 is TGTGCCAGCAGCGTAGGCATGACTTACAATGAGCAGTTCTTC.

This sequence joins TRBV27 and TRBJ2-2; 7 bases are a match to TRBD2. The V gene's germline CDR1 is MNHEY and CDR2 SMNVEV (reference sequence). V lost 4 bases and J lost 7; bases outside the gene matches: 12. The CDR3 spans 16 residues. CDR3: CASSSSLAPRGGELFF. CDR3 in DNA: TGTGCCAGCAGTTCCTCACTAGCGCCGAGGGGCGGGGAGCTGTTTTTT.

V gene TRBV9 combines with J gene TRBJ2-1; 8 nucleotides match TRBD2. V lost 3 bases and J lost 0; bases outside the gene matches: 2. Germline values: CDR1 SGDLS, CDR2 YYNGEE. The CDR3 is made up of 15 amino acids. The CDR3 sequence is CASSGSGSSYNEQFF. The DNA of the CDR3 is TGTGCCAGCAGCGGGAGCGGGAGCTCCTACAATGAGCAGTTCTTC.

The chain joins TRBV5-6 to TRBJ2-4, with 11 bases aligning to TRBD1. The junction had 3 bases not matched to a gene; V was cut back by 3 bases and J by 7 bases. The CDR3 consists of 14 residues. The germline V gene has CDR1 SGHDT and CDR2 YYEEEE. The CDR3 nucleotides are TGTGCCAGCAGCTGGCGGGACAGGGGGAACATTCAGTACTTC. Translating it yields CASSWRDRGNIQYF.

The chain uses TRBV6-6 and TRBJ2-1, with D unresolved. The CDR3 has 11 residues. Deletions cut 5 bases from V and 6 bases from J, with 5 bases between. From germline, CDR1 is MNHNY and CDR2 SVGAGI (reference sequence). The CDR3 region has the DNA TGTGCCAGCAGTCAAGGCAATGAGCAGTTCTTC. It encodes CASSQGNEQFF.

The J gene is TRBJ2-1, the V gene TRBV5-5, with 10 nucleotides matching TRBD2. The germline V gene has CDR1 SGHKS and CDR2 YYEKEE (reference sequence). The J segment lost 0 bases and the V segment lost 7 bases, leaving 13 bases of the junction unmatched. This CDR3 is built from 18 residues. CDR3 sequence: CASYPGLALRSSYNEQFF. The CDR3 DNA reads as TGTGCCAGCTATCCGGGACTAGCGCTCCGTAGCTCCTACAATGAGCAGTTCTTC.

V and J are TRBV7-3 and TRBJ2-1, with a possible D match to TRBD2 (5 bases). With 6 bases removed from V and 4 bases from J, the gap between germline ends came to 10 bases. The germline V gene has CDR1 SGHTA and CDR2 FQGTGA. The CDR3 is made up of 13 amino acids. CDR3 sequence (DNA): TGTGCCAGCAGTTTTGAGGGTTACAATGAGCAGTTCTTC. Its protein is CASSFEGYNEQFF.

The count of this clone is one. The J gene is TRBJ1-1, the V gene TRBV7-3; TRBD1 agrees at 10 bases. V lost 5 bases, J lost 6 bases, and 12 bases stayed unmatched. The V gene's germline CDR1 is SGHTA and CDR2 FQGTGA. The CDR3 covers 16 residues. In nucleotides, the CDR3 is TGTGCCAGCAGCCCGACCGGGACAGGGGCAAACGCTGAAGCTTTCTTT. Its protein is CASSPTGTGANAEAFF.

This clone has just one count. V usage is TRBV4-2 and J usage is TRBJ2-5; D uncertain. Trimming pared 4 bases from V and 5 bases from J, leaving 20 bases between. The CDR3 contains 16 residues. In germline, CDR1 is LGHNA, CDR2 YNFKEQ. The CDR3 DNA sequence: TGTGCCAGCAGCCCTTTTGTTAAGGGCAGTGGGGAGACCCAGTACTTC. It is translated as CASSPFVKGSGETQYF.

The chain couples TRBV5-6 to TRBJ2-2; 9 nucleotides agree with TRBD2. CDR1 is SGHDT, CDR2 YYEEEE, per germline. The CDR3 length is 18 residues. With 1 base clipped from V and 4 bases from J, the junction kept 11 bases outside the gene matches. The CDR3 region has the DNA TGTGCCAGCAGCTTGTCCTTCGGCGGGAGGGCGGGCACCGGGGAGCTGTTTTTT. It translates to CASSLSFGGRAGTGELFF.

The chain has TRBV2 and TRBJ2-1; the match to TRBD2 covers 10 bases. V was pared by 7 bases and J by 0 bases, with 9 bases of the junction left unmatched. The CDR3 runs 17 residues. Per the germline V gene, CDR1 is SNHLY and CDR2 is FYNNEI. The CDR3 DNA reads TGTGCCAGCACCCTAGGAAGCGGGAGGGACTCCTACAATGAGCAGTTCTTC. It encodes CASTLGSGRDSYNEQFF.

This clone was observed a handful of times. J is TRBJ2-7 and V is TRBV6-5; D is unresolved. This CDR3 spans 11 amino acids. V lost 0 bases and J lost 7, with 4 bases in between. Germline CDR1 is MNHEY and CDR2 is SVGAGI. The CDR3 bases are TGTGCCAGCAGTTACTCGAAAGAGCAGTACTTC. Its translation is CASSYSKEQYF.

The CDR3 nucleotides read TGTGCCAGCAGCCCGACAAGCGAAAATGAGCAGTTCTTC. Its protein product is CASSPTSENEQFF. This chain uses TRBV5-4 with TRBJ2-1; no clear D. CDR3 length equals 13 residues. V gave up 4 bases and J gave up 7 bases, with 12 bases separating them. Germline loops: CDR1 SGHNT, CDR2 YYREEE (reference sequence).

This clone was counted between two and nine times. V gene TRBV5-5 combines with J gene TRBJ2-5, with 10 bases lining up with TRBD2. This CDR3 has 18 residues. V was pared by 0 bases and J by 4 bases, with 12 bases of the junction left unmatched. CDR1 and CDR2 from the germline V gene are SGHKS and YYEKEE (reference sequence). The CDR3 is CASSLAAAGGPGRETQYF. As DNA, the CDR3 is TGTGCCAGCAGCTTGGCCGCAGCGGGAGGGCCAGGAAGAGAGACCCAGTACTTC.

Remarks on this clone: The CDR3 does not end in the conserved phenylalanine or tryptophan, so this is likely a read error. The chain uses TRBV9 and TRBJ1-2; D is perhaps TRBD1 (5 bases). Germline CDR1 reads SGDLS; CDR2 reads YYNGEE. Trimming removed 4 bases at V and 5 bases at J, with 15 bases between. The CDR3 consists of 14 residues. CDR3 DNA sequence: TGTGCCAGCAGCTCACCGGGGGGGGTTTATGGCTACACCCTC. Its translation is CASSSPGGVYGYTL.

Here the CDR3 DNA reads TGTGCCAGTAGTATCCGACAGGGCGGGCTAGAAAAACTGTTTTTT. Encoded protein: CASSIRQGGLEKLFF. The V call is TRBV19, the J call TRBJ1-4; 7 positions match TRBD1. The germline CDR1 and CDR2 sequences are LNHDA and SQIVND (reference sequence). The CDR3 extends over 15 amino acids. The V and J ends lost 3 bases and 8 bases, in that order; junction bases with no gene match: 9.

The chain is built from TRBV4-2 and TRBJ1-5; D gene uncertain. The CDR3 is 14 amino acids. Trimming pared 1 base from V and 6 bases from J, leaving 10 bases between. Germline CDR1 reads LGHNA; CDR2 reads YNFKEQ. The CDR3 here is CASSQGQWGQPQHF. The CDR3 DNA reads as TGTGCCAGCAGCCAAGGGCAGTGGGGTCAGCCCCAGCATTTT.

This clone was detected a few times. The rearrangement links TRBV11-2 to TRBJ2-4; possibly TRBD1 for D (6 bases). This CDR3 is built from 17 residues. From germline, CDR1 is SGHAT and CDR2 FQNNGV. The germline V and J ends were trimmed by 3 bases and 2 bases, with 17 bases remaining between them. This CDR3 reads CASSFVGQTSPKNIQYF. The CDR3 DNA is TGTGCCAGCAGCTTCGTTGGACAGACGTCACCCAAAAACATTCAGTACTTC.

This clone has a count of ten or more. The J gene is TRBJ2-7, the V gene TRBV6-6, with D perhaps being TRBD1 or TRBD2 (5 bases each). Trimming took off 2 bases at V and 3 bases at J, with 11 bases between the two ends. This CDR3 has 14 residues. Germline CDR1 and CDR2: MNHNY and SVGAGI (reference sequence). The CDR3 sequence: CASSYEGFDYEQYF. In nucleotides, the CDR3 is TGTGCCAGCAGTTACGAGGGGTTCGACTACGAGCAGTACTTC.

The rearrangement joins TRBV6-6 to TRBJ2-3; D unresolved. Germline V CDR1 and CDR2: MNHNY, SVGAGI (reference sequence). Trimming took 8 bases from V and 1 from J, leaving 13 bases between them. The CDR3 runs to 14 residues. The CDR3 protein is CASGPVRRTDTQYF. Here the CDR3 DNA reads TGTGCCAGCGGACCCGTCCGCCGCACAGATACGCAGTATTTT.

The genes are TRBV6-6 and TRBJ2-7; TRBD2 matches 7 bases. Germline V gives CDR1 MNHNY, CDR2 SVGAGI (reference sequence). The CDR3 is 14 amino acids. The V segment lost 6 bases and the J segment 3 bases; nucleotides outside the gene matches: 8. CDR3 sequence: CASSLVWGGYEQYF. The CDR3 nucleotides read TGTGCCAGCAGCCTCGTTTGGGGGGGCTACGAGCAGTACTTC.

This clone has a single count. CDR3 sequence reads: CASSQAGTSGNEQYF. CDR3 DNA sequence: TGCGCCAGCAGCCAAGCTGGGACTAGCGGGAACGAGCAGTACTTC. The V and J genes are TRBV4-3 and TRBJ2-7; 13 bases match TRBD2. Looked up from germline, CDR1 is LGHNA and CDR2 is YSLEER. The CDR3 has 15 amino acids. The trim removed 1 base at V and 5 bases at J, leaving 2 bases unmatched.